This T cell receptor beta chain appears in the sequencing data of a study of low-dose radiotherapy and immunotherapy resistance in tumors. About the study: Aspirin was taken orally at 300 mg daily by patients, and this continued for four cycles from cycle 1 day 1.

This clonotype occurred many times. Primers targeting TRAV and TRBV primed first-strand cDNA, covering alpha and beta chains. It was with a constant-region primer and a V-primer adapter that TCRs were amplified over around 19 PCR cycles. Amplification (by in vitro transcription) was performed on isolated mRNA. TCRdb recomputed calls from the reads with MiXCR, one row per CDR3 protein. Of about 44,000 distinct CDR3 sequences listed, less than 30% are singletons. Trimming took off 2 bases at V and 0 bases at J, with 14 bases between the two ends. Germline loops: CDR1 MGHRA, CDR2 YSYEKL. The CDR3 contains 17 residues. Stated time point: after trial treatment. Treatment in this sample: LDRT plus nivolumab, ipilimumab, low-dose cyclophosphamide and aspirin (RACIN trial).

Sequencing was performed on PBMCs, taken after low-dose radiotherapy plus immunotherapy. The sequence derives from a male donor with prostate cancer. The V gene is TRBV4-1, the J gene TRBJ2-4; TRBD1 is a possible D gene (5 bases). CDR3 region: CASSQLYTGLAKNIQYF. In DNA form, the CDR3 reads TGCGCCAGCAGCCAACTCTATACAGGTCTAGCCAAAAACATTCAGTACTTC.